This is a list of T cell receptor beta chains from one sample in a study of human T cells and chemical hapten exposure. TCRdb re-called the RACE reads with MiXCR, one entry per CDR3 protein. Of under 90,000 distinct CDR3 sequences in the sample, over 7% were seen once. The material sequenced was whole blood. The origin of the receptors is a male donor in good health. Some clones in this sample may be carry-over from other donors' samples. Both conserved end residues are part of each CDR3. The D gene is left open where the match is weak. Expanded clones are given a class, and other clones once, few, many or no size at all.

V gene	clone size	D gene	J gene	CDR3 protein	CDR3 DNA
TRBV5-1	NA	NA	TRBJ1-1	CASSLEGRGGGIAFF	TGCGCCAGCAGCTTGGAGGGGAGGGGAGGGGGTATAGCTTTCTTT
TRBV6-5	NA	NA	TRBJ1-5	CASSYSLSSNQPQHF	TGTGCCAGCAGTTACTCCCTATCATCCAATCAGCCCCAGCATTTT
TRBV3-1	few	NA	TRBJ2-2	CASSPSKGKSPNTGELFF	TGTGCCAGCAGCCCATCGAAGGGGAAAAGTCCGAACACCGGGGAGCTGTTTTTT
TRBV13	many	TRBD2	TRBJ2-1	CASSLRGEGNEQFF	TGTGCCAGCAGCTTGCGGGGGGAGGGCAATGAGCAGTTCTTC
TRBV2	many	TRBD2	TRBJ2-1	CASRGTSGNLQFF	TGTGCCAGCAGGGGGACTAGCGGAAACCTACAGTTCTTC
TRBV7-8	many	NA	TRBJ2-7	CASSFAWAGAYEQYF	TGTGCCAGCAGCTTCGCTTGGGCAGGGGCCTACGAGCAGTACTTC
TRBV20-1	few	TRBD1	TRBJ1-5	CSANSGQERGQPQHF	TGCAGTGCTAATTCAGGACAGGAGAGGGGTCAGCCCCAGCATTTT
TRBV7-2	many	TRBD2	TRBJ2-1	CASSPTSAYNEQFF	TGTGCCAGCAGCCCGACTAGCGCCTACAATGAGCAGTTCTTC
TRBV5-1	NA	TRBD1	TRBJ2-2	CASSLDWTGDTGELFF	TGCGCCAGCAGCTTGGACTGGACAGGGGACACCGGGGAGCTGTTTTTT
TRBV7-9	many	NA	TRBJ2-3	CASSLVGRRDTDTQYF	TGTGCCAGCAGCTTAGTGGGGAGACGAGACACAGATACGCAGTATTTT
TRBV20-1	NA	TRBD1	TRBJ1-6	CSAVDRLNSPLHF	TGCAGTGCCGTGGACAGGCTGAATTCACCCCTCCACTTT
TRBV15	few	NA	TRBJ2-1	CATSSGSEQFF	TGTGCCACCAGCAGTGGTTCTGAGCAGTTCTTC
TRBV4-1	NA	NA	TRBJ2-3	CASSQPDREDTQYF	TGCGCCAGCAGCCAACCGGACAGAGAGGATACGCAGTATTTT
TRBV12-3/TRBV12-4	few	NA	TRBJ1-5	CASSDGKASQPQHF	TGTGCCAGCAGTGATGGAAAGGCCAGCCAGCCCCAGCATTTT
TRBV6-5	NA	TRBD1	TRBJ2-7	CASSWTGSGEQYF	TGTGCCAGCAGTTGGACAGGGAGCGGCGAGCAGTACTTC
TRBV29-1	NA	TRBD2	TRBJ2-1	CSAMWAGDGEQFF	TGCAGCGCTATGTGGGCGGGAGACGGTGAGCAGTTCTTC
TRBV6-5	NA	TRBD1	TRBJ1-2	CASNGRAEDRANYGYTF	TGTGCCAGCAACGGTAGGGCCGAGGACAGGGCTAACTATGGCTACACCTTC
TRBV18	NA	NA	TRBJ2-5	CASSPGGPSPAQETQYF	TGTGCCAGCTCACCAGGGGGGCCCTCCCCGGCGCAAGAGACCCAGTACTTC
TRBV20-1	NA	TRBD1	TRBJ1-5	CSASRDRGPNQPQHF	TGCAGTGCTAGTAGGGACAGGGGGCCCAATCAGCCCCAGCATTTT
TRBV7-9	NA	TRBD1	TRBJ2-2	CASSSGTANTGELFF	TGTGCCAGCAGCTCCGGGACAGCTAACACCGGGGAGCTGTTTTTT
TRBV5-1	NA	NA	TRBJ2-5	CASSFQETKYF	TGCGCCAGCAGCTTCCAAGAGACCAAGTACTTC
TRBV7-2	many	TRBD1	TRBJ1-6	CASSLRGQPIQNSPLHF	TGTGCCAGCAGCTTAAGGGGACAGCCGATACAGAATTCACCCCTCCACTTT
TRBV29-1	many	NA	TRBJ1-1	CSVESGNTEAFF	TGCAGCGTTGAATCCGGGAACACTGAAGCTTTCTTT
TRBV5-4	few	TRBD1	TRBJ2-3	CASSDPDRGSTDTQYF	TGTGCCAGCAGCGACCCGGACAGGGGATCAACAGATACGCAGTATTTT
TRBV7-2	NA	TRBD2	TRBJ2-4	CASSSRTSNIQYF	TGTGCCAGCAGCTCCCGGACTAGCAACATTCAGTACTTC
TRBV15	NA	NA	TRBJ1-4	CATSRVDRNEKLFF	TGTGCCACCAGCAGAGTTGACAGAAATGAAAAACTGTTTTTT
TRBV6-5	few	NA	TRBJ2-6	CASSYSAGSSGANVLTF	TGTGCCAGCAGTTACTCGGCAGGATCCTCTGGGGCCAACGTCCTGACTTTC